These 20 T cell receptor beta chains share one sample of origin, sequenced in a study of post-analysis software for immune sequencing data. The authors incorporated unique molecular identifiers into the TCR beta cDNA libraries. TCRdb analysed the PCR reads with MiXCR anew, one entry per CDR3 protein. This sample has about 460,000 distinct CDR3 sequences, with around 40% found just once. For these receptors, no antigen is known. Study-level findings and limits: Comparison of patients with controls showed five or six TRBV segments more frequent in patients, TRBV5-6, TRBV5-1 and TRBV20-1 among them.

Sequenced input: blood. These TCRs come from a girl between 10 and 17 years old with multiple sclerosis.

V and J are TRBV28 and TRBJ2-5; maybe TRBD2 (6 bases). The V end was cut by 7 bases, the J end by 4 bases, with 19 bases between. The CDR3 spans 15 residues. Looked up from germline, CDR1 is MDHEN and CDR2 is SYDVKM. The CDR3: CASIPRAGKLETQYF. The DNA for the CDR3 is TGTGCCAGCATCCCCCGGGCGGGGAAGCTAGAGACCCAGTACTTC.

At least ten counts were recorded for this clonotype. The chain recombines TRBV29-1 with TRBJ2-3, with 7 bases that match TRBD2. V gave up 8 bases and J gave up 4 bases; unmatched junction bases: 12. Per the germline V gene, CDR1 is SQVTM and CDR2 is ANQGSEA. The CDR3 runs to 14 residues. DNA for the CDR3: TGCAGCACCCTTACGGGAGGAAAGGCAGATACGCAGTATTTT. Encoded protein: CSTLTGGKADTQYF.

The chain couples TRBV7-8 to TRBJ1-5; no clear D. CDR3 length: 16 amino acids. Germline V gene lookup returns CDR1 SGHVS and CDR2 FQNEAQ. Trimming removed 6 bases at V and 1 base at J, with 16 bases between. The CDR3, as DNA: TGTGCCAGCAGTACCCAGGCGAAGCTAAGCAATCAGCCCCAGCATTTT. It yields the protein CASSTQAKLSNQPQHF.

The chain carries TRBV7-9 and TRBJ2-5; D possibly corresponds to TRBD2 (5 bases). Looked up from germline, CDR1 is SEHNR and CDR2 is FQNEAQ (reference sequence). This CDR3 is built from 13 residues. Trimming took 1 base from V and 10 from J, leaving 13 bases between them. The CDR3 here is CASSLVGGEGQYF. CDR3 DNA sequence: TGTGCCAGCAGCTTAGTAGGCGGAGAGGGCCAGTACTTC.

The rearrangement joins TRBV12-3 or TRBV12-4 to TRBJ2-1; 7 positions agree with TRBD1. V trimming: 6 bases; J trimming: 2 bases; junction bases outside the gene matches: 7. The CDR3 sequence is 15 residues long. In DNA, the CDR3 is TGTGCCAGCAGGTCGTTGGGACAGCCCTACAATGAGCAGTTCTTC. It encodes CASRSLGQPYNEQFF.

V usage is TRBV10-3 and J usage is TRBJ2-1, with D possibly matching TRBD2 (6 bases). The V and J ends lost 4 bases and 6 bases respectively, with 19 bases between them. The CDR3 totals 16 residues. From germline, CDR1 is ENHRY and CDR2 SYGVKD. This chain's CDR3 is CAISGTSGGERNEQFF. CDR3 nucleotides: TGTGCCATCAGTGGGACCTCAGGCGGGGAACGCAATGAGCAGTTCTTC.

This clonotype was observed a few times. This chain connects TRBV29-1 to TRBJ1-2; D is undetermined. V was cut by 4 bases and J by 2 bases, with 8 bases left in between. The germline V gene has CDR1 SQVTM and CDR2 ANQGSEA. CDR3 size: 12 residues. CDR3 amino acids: CSVVVQNYGYTF. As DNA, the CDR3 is TGCAGCGTTGTTGTTCAGAACTATGGCTACACCTTC.

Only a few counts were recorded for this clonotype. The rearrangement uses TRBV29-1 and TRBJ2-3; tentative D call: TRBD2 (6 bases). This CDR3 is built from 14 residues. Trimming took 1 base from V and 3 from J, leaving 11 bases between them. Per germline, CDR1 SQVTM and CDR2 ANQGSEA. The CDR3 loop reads CSVEGGISTDTQYF. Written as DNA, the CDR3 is TGCAGCGTTGAAGGCGGGATATCGACAGATACGCAGTATTTT.

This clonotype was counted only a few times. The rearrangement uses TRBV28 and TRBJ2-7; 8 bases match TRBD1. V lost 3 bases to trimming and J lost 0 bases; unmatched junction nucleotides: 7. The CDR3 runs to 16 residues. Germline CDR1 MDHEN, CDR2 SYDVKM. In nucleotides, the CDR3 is TGTGCCAGCAGTTTCCGGACAGGGTCCCCCTCCTACGAGCAGTACTTC. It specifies CASSFRTGSPSYEQYF.

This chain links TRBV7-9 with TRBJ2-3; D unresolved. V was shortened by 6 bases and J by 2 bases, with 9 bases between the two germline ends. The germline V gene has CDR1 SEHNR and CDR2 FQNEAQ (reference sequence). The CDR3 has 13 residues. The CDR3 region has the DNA TGTGCCAGCAGAAGAGGTTACACAGATACGCAGTATTTT. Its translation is CASRRGYTDTQYF.

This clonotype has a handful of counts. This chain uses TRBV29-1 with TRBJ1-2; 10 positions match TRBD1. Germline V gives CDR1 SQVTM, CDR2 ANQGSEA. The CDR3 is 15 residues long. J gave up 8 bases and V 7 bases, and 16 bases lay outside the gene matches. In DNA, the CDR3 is TGCAGCGCCGGATTGCTGACAGGGGGCCTGGGCGGCTACACCTTC. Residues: CSAGLLTGGLGGYTF.

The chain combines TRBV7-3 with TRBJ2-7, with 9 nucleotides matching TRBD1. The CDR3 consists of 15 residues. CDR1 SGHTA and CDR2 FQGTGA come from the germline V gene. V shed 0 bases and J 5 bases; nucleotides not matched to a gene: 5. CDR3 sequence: CASSLTGTGRNEQYF. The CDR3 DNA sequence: TGTGCCAGCAGCTTAACCGGGACAGGGAGGAACGAGCAGTACTTC. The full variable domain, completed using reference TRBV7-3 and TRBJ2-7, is GAGVSQTPSNKVTEKGKYVELRCDPISGHTALYWYRQSLGQGPEFLIYFQGTGAADDSGLPNDRFFAVRPEGSVSTLKIQRTERGDSAVYLCASSLTGTGRNEQYFGPGTRLTVT.

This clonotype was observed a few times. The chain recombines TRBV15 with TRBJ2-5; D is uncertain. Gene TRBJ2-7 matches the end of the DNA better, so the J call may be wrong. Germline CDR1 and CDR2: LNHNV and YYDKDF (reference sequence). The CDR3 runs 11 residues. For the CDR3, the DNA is TGTGCCACCAGCAGAGGTTCCGAGCAGTACTTC. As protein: CATSRGSEQYF.

CDR3 nucleotide sequence: TGTGCCAGCAGTTACTCTATAGCGGGACCCTACTACGAGCAGTACTTC. The encoded protein is CASSYSIAGPYYEQYF. V usage is TRBV6-6 and J usage is TRBJ2-7; 8 bases match TRBD2. Germline V gene sequence: CDR1 MNHNY, CDR2 SVGAGI (reference sequence). V was pared by 0 bases and J by 3 bases, with 7 bases of the junction left unmatched. The CDR3 is made up of 16 amino acids.

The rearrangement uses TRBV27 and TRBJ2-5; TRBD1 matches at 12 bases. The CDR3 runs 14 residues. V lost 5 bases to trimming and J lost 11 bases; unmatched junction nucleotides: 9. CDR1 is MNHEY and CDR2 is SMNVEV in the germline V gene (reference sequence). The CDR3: CASSPGQGAYKQYF. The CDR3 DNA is TGTGCCAGCAGTCCGGGACAGGGGGCCTACAAGCAGTACTTC.

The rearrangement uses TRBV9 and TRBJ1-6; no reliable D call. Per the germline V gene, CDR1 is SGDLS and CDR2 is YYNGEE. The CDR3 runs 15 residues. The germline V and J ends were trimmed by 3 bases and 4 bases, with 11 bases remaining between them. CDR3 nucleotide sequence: TGTGCCAGCAGCGGGCAGACGGATTATAATTCACCCCTCCACTTT. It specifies CASSGQTDYNSPLHF.

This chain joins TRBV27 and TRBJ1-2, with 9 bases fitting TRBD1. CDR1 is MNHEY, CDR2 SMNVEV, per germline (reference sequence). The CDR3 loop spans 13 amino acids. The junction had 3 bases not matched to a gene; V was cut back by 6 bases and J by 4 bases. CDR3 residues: CASRGTGPYGYTF. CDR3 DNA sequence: TGTGCCAGCAGGGGGACAGGGCCCTATGGCTACACCTTC.

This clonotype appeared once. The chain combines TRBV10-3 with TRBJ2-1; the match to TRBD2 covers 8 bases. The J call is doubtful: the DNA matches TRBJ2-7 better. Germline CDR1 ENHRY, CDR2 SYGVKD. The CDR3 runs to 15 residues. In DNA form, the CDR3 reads TGTGCCATCAGTGAGTCTGGACTAGCCTACAATGAGCAGTACTTC. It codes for CAISESGLAYNEQYF.

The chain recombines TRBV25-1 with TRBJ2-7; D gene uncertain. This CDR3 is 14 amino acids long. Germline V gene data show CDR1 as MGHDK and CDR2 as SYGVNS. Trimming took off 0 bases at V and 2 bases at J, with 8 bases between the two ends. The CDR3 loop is CASSEYVPPYEQYF. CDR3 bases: TGTGCCAGCAGTGAATATGTTCCACCCTACGAGCAGTACTTC.

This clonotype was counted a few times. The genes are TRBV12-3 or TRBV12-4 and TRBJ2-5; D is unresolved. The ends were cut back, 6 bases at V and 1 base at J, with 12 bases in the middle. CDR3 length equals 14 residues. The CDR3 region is CASRDLGSQETQYF. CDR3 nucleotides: TGTGCCAGCAGGGACCTAGGCAGCCAAGAGACCCAGTACTTC.